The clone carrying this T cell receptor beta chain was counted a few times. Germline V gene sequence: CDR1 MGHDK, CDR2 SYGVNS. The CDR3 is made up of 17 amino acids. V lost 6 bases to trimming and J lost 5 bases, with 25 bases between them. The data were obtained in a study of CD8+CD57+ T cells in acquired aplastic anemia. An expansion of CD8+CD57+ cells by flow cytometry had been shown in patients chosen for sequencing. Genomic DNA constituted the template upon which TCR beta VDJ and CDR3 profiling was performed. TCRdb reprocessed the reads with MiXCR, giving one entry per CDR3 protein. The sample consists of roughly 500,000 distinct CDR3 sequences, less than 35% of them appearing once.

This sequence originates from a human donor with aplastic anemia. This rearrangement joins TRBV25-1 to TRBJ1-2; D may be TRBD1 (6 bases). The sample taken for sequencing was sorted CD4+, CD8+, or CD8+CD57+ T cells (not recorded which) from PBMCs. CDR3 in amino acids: CASSHYNVKTGRYGYTF. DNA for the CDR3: TGTGCCAGCAGCCACTACAACGTCAAGACAGGCCGATATGGCTACACCTTC.